The clone carrying this TCR beta chain was seen only a few times. This sample was included in a study of blood T cell repertoires in COVID-19. About the study: From the United States, Italy and Spain came samples of acute and convalescent COVID-19. The cDNA or gDNA used as material had been derived from T cells, B-cell-depleted T cells, or PBMCs.

V dropped 6 bases and J dropped 1 base, with 27 bases sitting between them. The CDR3 has 19 amino acids. The germline V gene has CDR1 GTSNPN and CDR2 SVGIG (reference sequence). Study processing details: Using reference gene primer amplification, nucleated cell counts were estimated. The assay was immunoSEQ multiplex PCR, and TCRdb's table has in-frame clones only and misses some. V and J calls and clone size are those listed in that table; D and trimming were worked out from the DNA. The data show around 250,000 clones, approximately 80% seen once. The sample comprised peripheral blood. The rearrangement uses TRBV30 and TRBJ2-2; the D gene is possibly TRBD1 (7 bases). The TCR originated in a woman between 18 and 29 years old with acute or convalescent COVID-19. The CDR3 bases are TGTGCCTGTGAAACCCTCCAGGGGGGTTACCTTGGGAACACCGGGGAGCTGTTTTTT. It codes for CACETLQGGYLGNTGELFF.